These T cell receptor beta chains were read from a single sample in a study of cytomegalovirus exposure and HLA in healthy donors. Libraries were prepared by immunoSEQ multiplex PCR; TCRdb keeps only in-frame clonotypes and omits some of them. The sample has roughly 120,000 clones; around 77% are singletons. The sequencing sample was made of PBMCs. Receptor source: a man over 45 in good health and CMV-seropositive. The CDR3 runs from the conserved cysteine through the conserved F or W. A D gene is named only where the DNA matches it firmly. Clone size is shown for a subset of rows, as once, few, many or a class of expanded clone.

abundance	j_gene	d_gene	v_gene	CDR3aa	CDR3nt
few	TRBJ1-6	TRBD1	TRBV11-3	CASSLGQGLSYNSPLHF	TGTGCCAGCAGCTTGGGACAGGGTTTATCCTATAATTCACCCCTCCACTTT
.	TRBJ2-7	.	TRBV15	CATRDTNSYEQYF	TGTGCCACCCGGGACACCAACTCCTACGAGCAGTACTTC
.	TRBJ1-1	.	TRBV5-5	CASSFLVGTEAFF	TGTGCCAGCAGCTTTCTGGTCGGCACTGAAGCTTTCTTT
.	TRBJ2-5	TRBD2	TRBV7-7	CASSLESTSVETQYF	TGTGCCAGCAGCTTAGAGTCGACTAGCGTCGAGACCCAGTACTTC
few	TRBJ1-4	TRBD1	TRBV4-1	CASSQQDRDEKLFF	TGCGCCAGCAGCCAACAGGACAGGGATGAAAAACTGTTTTTT
.	TRBJ1-2	.	TRBV7-9	CASSLTTGWDGYTF	TGTGCCAGCAGCTTAACAACAGGGTGGGATGGCTACACCTTC
.	TRBJ1-1	.	TRBV6-5	CASSLSGRTNTEAFF	TGTGCCAGCAGTCTCAGCGGACGGACGAACACTGAAGCTTTCTTT
.	TRBJ2-7	TRBD2	TRBV28	CASSPQLAGSYEQYF	TGTGCCAGCAGTCCTCAACTAGCGGGCTCCTACGAGCAGTACTTC
.	TRBJ2-2	.	TRBV5-6	CASSLEGRANTGELFF	TGTGCCAGCAGCTTGGAAGGCAGGGCGAACACCGGGGAGCTGTTTTTT
.	TRBJ2-1	TRBD1	TRBV29-1	CSVRTRGQGIPYNEQFF	TGCAGCGTACGAACAAGAGGACAGGGGATCCCCTACAATGAGCAGTTCTTC
.	TRBJ2-3	.	TRBV5-4	CASSYRGTDTQYF	TGTGCCAGCAGCTACAGAGGCACAGATACGCAGTATTTT
.	TRBJ1-1	.	TRBV11-3	CASSLGVTTEAFF	TGTGCCAGCAGCCTCGGTGTTACGACTGAAGCTTTCTTT
once	TRBJ2-5	TRBD2	TRBV4-2	CASSQALGLAGKETQYF	TGTGCCAGCAGCCAGGCTTTGGGGCTAGCGGGAAAAGAGACCCAGTACTTC
.	TRBJ2-7	TRBD2	TRBV5-1	CASSSRLAGVSISYEQYF	TGCGCCAGCAGCTCCCGACTAGCGGGAGTTAGCATCTCCTACGAGCAGTACTTC
few	TRBJ2-7	.	TRBV27	CATGWSSYEQYF	TGTGCCACCGGGTGGAGCTCCTACGAGCAGTACTTC
.	TRBJ2-5	TRBD2	TRBV5-4	CASSLRTGGAPRETQYF	TGTGCCAGCAGCTTGAGGACGGGGGGGGCCCCTAGGGAGACCCAGTACTTC
.	TRBJ1-1	.	TRBV14	CASSQDQDWRAEAFF	TGTGCCAGCAGCCAAGACCAGGACTGGAGGGCTGAAGCTTTCTTT
once	TRBJ2-3	.	TRBV27	CASSPSGGEWGDTQYF	TGTGCCAGCAGTCCCTCGGGGGGCGAGTGGGGAGATACGCAGTATTTT
.	TRBJ2-5	TRBD1	TRBV7-2	CASTQRTGTPGETQYF	TGTGCCAGCACCCAACGGACAGGGACCCCGGGAGAGACCCAGTACTTC
.	TRBJ1-1	TRBD1	TRBV7-2	CASSRQGWDTEAFF	TGTGCCAGCAGTCGACAGGGGTGGGACACTGAAGCTTTCTTT
.	TRBJ2-7	.	TRBV6-5	CASSSDSYEQYF	TGTGCCAGTTCGAGTGATTCCTACGAGCAGTACTTC
.	TRBJ2-4	.	TRBV4-1	CASSQQGTQGPQYF	TGCGCCAGCAGCCAACAAGGGACACAGGGTCCCCAGTACTTC
.	TRBJ1-3	.	TRBV9	CASNRALLRDTIYF	TGTGCCAGCAACAGGGCTCTTCTCCGGGACACCATATATTTT
.	TRBJ2-7	TRBD2	TRBV9	CASSAPLAGVSEQYF	TGTGCCAGCAGCGCACCACTAGCGGGAGTGAGTGAGCAGTACTTC
.	TRBJ1-1	.	TRBV2	CASSPRPNRYSEAFF	TGTGCCAGCAGTCCCCGACCTAACAGGTACTCTGAAGCTTTCTTT
.	TRBJ1-1	.	TRBV19	CASSLNEGVGNTEAFF	TGTGCCAGTAGTCTCAACGAAGGGGTCGGGAACACTGAAGCTTTCTTT
.	TRBJ2-7	.	TRBV27	CASSFGHQGNEQYF	TGTGCCAGCAGTTTTGGCCACCAGGGGAACGAGCAGTACTTC
.	TRBJ2-1	.	TRBV7-6	CASSLAVAGHNEQFF	TGTGCCAGCAGCTTAGCCGTGGCAGGGCACAATGAGCAGTTCTTC
.	TRBJ2-1	TRBD2	TRBV19	CASSMASGSMGQFF	TGTGCCAGTAGTATGGCTAGCGGGAGTATGGGGCAGTTCTTC
once	TRBJ1-5	TRBD1	TRBV5-5	CASSWRGQGGNQPQHF	TGTGCCAGCAGCTGGAGGGGACAGGGGGGCAATCAGCCCCAGCATTTT
.	TRBJ2-3	TRBD2	TRBV10-3	CAISAPLAGGPDTQYF	TGTGCCATCAGTGCCCCACTAGCGGGAGGCCCAGATACGCAGTATTTT
.	TRBJ2-4	TRBD2	TRBV9	CASSPRRDLAGERSGVKNIQYF	TGTGCCAGCAGCCCGCGACGTGACCTAGCGGGAGAGCGGAGTGGTGTCAAAAACATTCAGTACTTC
.	TRBJ1-4	.	TRBV2	CASSLSGVREKLFF	TGTGCCAGCAGTCTATCAGGGGTACGCGAAAAACTGTTTTTT
.	TRBJ2-3	TRBD1	TRBV27	CASRNTGTGEYF	TGTGCCAGCAGAAACACCGGGACAGGGGAGTATTTT
.	TRBJ1-2	TRBD1	TRBV11-3	CASSLGDRENYGYTF	TGTGCCAGCAGCTTAGGGGACAGGGAGAACTATGGCTACACCTTC
.	TRBJ1-5	TRBD1	TRBV9	CASSRTDRGNQPQHF	TGTGCCAGCAGTCGAACGGACAGGGGAAATCAGCCCCAGCATTTT
.	TRBJ1-5	TRBD1	TRBV11-3	CASSSRQGDSNQPQHF	TGTGCCAGCAGCTCCAGACAGGGTGATAGCAATCAGCCCCAGCATTTT
.	TRBJ2-1	TRBD2	TRBV7-2	CASSSGGRAYNEQFF	TGTGCCAGCAGCTCTGGCGGGAGAGCCTACAATGAGCAGTTCTTC
.	TRBJ2-1	TRBD2	TRBV19	CASSKGLAGVEQFF	TGTGCCAGTAGTAAGGGACTAGCGGGGGTGGAGCAGTTCTTC
.	TRBJ1-2	.	TRBV19	CASSSPLRRDYGYTF	TGTGCCAGTAGTAGTCCATTACGGAGGGACTATGGCTACACCTTC
.	TRBJ1-4	.	TRBV6-5	CASSLQGSF	TGTGCCAGCAGCCTCCAGGGCTCCTTT
.	TRBJ2-7	.	TRBV13	CASREGSILVPSEPRLYEQYF	TGTGCCAGCCGCGAAGGGTCCATTTTAGTTCCTAGCGAACCCCGACTCTACGAGCAGTACTTC
few	TRBJ1-1	.	TRBV7-9	CASSLTGNTEAFF	TGTGCCAGCAGCTTAACAGGGAACACTGAAGCTTTCTTT
.	TRBJ1-4	TRBD1	TRBV7-9	CASSPGTANEKLFF	TGTGCCAGCAGCCCGGGGACAGCTAATGAAAAACTGTTTTTT
once	TRBJ2-2	.	TRBV4-1	CASSQERRHTGELFF	TGCGCCAGCAGCCAAGAACGGCGGCACACCGGGGAGCTGTTTTTT
.	TRBJ2-1	TRBD2	TRBV10-1	CASSEPGLAGSEQFF	TGCGCCAGCAGTGAACCGGGACTAGCGGGCTCAGAGCAGTTCTTC
.	TRBJ2-2	.	TRBV2	CASSRFRVTGELFF	TGTGCCAGCAGTCGCTTCAGGGTGACCGGGGAGCTGTTTTTT
.	TRBJ2-2	.	TRBV7-7	CASSTAGVTGELFF	TGTGCCAGCAGTACTGCAGGGGTCACCGGGGAGCTGTTTTTT
.	TRBJ1-1	.	TRBV5-1	CASSLVAGGVMNTEAFF	TGCGCCAGCAGCTTGGTTGCGGGGGGGGTCATGAACACTGAAGCTTTCTTT
.	TRBJ2-4	.	TRBV11-2	CASSSQTAVGYIQYF	TGTGCCAGCAGCTCCCAGACAGCAGTAGGGTACATTCAGTACTTC
.	TRBJ2-7	TRBD1	TRBV7-2	CASSPWDSGSYEQYF	TGTGCCAGCAGCCCGTGGGACAGCGGATCCTACGAGCAGTACTTC
few	TRBJ2-2	TRBD1	TRBV29-1	CSVEDLGQGLVGELFF	TGCAGCGTTGAAGATCTGGGACAGGGTTTAGTCGGGGAGCTGTTTTTT
.	TRBJ2-7	TRBD1	TRBV11-2	CASSSLRDRSYEQYF	TGTGCCAGCAGTTCCCTCCGGGACAGATCCTACGAGCAGTACTTC
.	TRBJ1-3	.	TRBV11-3	CASRDRSHSGNTIYF	TGTGCCAGCAGAGACAGGAGCCACTCTGGAAACACCATATATTTT
.	TRBJ2-5	.	TRBV18	CASSPTGQETQYF	TGTGCCAGCTCACCAACAGGGCAAGAGACCCAGTACTTC